Included here is one T cell receptor (beta chain) sequence, with context. This sample stems from a study of blood T cell repertoires in COVID-19. Germline CDR1 is MRHNA and CDR2 is SNTAGT. There are 13 residues in the CDR3. The V end was cut by 6 bases, the J end by 5 bases, with 13 bases between. Authors' processing steps: The authors estimated nucleated cell counts from reference gene primer amplification. Here immunoSEQ multiplex PCR was the method, and the copy in TCRdb shows in-frame clones only, minus some. For V, J and clone size, that table is used; D and trimming come from the DNA. The table includes about 280,000 clones, around 84% detected once.

This receptor was taken from a woman between 50 and 59 years old who had recovered from COVID-19. Sequenced: PBMCs or T cells enriched from blood (not recorded which). The V and J genes are TRBV6-4 and TRBJ2-5; D may be TRBD1 (6 bases). The CDR3 sequence: CASSADSQETQYF. CDR3 nucleotides: TGTGCCAGCAGCGCGGACAGTCAGGAGACCCAGTACTTC.